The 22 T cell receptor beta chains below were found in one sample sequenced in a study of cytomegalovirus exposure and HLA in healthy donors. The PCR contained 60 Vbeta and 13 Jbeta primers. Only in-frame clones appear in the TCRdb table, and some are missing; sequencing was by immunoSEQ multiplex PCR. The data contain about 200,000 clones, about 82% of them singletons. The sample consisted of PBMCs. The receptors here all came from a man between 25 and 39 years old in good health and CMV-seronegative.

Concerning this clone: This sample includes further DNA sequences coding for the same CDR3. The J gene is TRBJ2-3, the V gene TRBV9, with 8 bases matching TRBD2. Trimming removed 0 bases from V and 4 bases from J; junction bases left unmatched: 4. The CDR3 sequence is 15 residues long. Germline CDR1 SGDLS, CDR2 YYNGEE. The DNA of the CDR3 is TGTGCCAGCAGCGTAGCGGGGGGGTCCCCAGATACGCAGTATTTT. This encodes CASSVAGGSPDTQYF.

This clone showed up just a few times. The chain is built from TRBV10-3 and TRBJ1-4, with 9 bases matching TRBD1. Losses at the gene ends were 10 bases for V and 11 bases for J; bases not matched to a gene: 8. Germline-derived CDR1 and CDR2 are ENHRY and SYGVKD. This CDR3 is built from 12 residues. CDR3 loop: CATRDREVKLFF. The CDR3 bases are TGTGCCACCCGGGACAGGGAGGTCAAACTGTTTTTT.

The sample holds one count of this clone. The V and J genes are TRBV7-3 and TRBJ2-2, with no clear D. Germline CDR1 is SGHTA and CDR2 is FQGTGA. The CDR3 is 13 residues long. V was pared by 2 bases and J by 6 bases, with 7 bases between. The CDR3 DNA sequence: TGTGCCAGCAGCTTATATAGAGCCGGGGAGCTGTTTTTT. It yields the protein CASSLYRAGELFF.

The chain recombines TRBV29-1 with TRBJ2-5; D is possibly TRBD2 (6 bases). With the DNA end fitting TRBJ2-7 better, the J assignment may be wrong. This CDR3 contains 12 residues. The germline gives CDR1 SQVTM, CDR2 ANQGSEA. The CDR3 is CSVEEGNYEQYF. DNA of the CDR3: TGCAGCGTTGAGGAGGGGAACTACGAGCAGTACTTC.

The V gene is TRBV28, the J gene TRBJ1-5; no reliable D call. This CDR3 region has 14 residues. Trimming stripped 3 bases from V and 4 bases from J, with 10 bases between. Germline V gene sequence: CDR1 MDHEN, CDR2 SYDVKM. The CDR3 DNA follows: TGTGCCAGCAGTTTTTTACAGCCGAATCAGCCCCAGCATTTT. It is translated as CASSFLQPNQPQHF.

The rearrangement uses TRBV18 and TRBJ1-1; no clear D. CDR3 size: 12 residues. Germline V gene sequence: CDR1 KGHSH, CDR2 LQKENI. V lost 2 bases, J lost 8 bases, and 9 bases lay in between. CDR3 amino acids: CASSPTAIEAFF. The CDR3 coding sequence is TGTGCCAGCTCACCAACCGCGATCGAAGCTTTCTTT.

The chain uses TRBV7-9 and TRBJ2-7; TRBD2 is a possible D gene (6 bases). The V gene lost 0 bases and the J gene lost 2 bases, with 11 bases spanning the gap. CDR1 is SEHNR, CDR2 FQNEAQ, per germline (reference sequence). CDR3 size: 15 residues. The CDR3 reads CASSLAMGGAYEQYF. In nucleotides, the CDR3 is TGTGCCAGCAGCTTAGCGATGGGGGGAGCCTACGAGCAGTACTTC.

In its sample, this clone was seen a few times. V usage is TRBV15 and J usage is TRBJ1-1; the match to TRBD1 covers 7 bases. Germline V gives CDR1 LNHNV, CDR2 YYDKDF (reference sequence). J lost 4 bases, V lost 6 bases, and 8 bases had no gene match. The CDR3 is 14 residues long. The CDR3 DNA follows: TGTGCCACCAGTGACAGGGAGATTAGCACTGAAGCTTTCTTT. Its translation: CATSDREISTEAFF.

The CDR3 DNA sequence: TGTGCCAGCAGTGGGTGGACAGGGGGCTCCTATAATTCACCCCTCCACTTT. The encoded protein is CASSGWTGGSYNSPLHF. The V gene is TRBV6-1, the J gene TRBJ1-6, with TRBD1 matching over 10 bases. The J segment lost 0 bases and the V segment lost 4 bases, leaving 3 bases of the junction unmatched. The germline gives CDR1 MNHNS, CDR2 SASEGT. This CDR3 contains 17 residues.

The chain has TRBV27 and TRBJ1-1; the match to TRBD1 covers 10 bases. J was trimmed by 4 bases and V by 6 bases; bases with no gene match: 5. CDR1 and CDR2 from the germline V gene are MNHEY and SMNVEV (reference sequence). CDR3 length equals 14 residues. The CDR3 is CASSRGQGGTEAFF. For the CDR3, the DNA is TGTGCCAGCAGCCGCGGACAGGGGGGCACTGAAGCTTTCTTT.

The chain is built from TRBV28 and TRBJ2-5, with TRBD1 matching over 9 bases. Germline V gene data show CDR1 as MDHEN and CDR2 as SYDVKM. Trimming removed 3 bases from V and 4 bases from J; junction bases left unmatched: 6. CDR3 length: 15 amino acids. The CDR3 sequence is CASSLGQGKRETQYF. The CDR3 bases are TGTGCCAGCAGTTTGGGACAGGGAAAGAGAGAGACCCAGTACTTC.

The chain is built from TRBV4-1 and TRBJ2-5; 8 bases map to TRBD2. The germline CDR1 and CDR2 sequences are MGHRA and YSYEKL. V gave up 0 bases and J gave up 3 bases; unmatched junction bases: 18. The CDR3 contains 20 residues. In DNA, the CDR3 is TGCGCCAGCAGCCAAGATCAGGAGCGGGGGACCACCTTAGTGAAAGAGACCCAGTACTTC. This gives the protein CASSQDQERGTTLVKETQYF.

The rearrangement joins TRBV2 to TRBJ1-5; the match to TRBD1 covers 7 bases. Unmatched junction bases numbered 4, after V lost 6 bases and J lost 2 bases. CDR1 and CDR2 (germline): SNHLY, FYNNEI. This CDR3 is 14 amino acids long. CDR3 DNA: TGTGCCAGCAGAGACGACAGGGGCAATCAGCCCCAGCATTTT. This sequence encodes CASRDDRGNQPQHF.

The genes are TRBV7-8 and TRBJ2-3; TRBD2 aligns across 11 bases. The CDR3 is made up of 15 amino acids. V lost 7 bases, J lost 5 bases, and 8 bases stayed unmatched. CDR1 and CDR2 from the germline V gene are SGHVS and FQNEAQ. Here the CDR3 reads CASTLSGGAVDTQYF. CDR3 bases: TGTGCCAGCACCCTTAGCGGGGGGGCCGTAGATACGCAGTATTTT.

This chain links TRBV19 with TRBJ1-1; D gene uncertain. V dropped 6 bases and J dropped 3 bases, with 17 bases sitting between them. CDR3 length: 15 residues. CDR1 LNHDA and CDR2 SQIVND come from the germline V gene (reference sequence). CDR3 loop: CASRIPWRVDTEAFF. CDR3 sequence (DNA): TGTGCCAGTAGAATCCCCTGGAGGGTGGACACTGAAGCTTTCTTT. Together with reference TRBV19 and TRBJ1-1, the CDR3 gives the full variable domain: DGGITQSPKYLFRKEGQNVTLSCEQNLNHDAMYWYRQDPGQGLRLIYYSQIVNDFQKGDIAEGYSVSREKKESFPLTVTSAQKNPTAFYLCASRIPWRVDTEAFFGQGTRLTVV.

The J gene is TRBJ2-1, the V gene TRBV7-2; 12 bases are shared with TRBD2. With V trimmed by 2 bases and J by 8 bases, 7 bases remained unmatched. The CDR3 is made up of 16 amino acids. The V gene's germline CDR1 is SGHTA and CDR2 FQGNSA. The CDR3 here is CASSLQTSGGWDEQFF. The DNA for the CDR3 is TGTGCCAGCAGCTTACAAACTAGCGGGGGGTGGGATGAGCAGTTCTTC.

As DNA, the CDR3 is TGTGCCAGCAGTGGGACTAGCGGGGGGCCAGATACGCAGTATTTT. This gives the protein CASSGTSGGPDTQYF. The chain carries TRBV6-4 and TRBJ2-3; 14 bases are a match to TRBD2. The CDR3 has 15 residues. Germline assignment: CDR1 MRHNA and CDR2 SNTAGT. The V segment lost 4 bases and the J segment 4 bases; nucleotides outside the gene matches: 1.

The CDR3 DNA reads as TGTGCCAGCAGCAAAGCGCTGAGGAGATTTTCCGGAGGAACCTACGAGCAGTACTTC. Its translation is CASSKALRRFSGGTYEQYF. The genes are TRBV21-1 and TRBJ2-7; the D segment call TRBD2 is taken from the table without a DNA check. TRBV21-1 is a pseudogene. The CDR3 covers 19 residues.

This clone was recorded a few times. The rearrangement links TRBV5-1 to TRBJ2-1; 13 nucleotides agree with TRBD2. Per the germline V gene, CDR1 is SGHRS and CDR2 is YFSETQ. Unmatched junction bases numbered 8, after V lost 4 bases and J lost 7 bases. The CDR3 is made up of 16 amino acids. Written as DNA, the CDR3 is TGCGCCAGCAGCCTCAGACTAGCGGGGGGCCTTAATGAGCAGTTCTTC. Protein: CASSLRLAGGLNEQFF.

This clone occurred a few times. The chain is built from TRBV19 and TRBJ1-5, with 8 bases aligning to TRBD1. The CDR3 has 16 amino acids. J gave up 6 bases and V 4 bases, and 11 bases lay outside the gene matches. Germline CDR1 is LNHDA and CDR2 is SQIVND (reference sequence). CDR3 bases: TGTGCCAGTAGTAACGACCGACAGGGGTCCCGTCAGCCCCAGCATTTT. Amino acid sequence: CASSNDRQGSRQPQHF.

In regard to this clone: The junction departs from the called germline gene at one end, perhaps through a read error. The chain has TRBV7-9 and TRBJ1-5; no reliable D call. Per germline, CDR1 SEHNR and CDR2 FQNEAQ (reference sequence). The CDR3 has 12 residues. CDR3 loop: CSSSFPTGIQHF. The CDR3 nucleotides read TGTTCCAGCAGCTTCCCCACCGGGATCCAGCATTTT.

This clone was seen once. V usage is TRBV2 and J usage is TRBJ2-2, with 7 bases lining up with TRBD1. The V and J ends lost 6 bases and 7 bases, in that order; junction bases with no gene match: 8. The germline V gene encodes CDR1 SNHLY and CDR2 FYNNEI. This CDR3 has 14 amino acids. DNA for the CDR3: TGTGCCAGCAGGGCGGACAGGTCCCGCGGGGAGCTGTTTTTT. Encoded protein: CASRADRSRGELFF.